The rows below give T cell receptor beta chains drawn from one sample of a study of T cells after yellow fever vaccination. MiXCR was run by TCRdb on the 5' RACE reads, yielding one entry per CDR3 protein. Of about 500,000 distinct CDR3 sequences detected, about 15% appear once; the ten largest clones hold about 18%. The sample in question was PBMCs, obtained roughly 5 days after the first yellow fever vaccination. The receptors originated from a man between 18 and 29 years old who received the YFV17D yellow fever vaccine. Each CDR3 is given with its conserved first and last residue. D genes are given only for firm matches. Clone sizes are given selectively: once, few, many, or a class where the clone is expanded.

cdr3_nt: TGTGCCAGCAGTTACGGAGGGATTAACCAGCCCCAGCATTTT
cdr3_aa: CASSYGGINQPQHF
v_call: TRBV6-5
j_call: TRBJ1-5
cdr3_length: 14
d_call: NA
clone_size: few

cdr3_nt: TGTGCCAGCAGCTTTAATTCGCGTGGCTACACCTTC
cdr3_aa: CASSFNSRGYTF
v_call: TRBV7-2
j_call: TRBJ1-2
cdr3_length: 12
d_call: NA
clone_size: NA

cdr3_nt: TGTGCCAGCAGCCCAGGGGCGCTTACGGGAACTGAAGCTTTCTTT
cdr3_aa: CASSPGALTGTEAFF
v_call: TRBV7-2
j_call: TRBJ1-1
cdr3_length: 15
d_call: NA
clone_size: many

cdr3_nt: TGCGCCAGCAGCCTTTTCATGGGAGTAAGCTCCTATAATTCACCCCTCCACTTT
cdr3_aa: CASSLFMGVSSYNSPLHF
v_call: TRBV4-3
j_call: TRBJ1-6
cdr3_length: 18
d_call: NA
clone_size: NA

cdr3_nt: TGTGCCAGCAGCTTATTTTCACCCCTCCACTTT
cdr3_aa: CASSLFSPLHF
v_call: TRBV5-5
j_call: TRBJ1-6
cdr3_length: 11
d_call: NA
clone_size: NA

cdr3_nt: TGTGCCAGCAGTTTGTGGGGGTGGGACGGGAATCAGCCCCAGCATTTT
cdr3_aa: CASSLWGWDGNQPQHF
v_call: TRBV12-3/TRBV12-4
j_call: TRBJ1-5
cdr3_length: 16
d_call: NA
clone_size: many

cdr3_nt: TGCGCCAGCAGCCAAGCCCTAAGACCCGGGGAGCTGTTTTTT
cdr3_aa: CASSQALRPGELFF
v_call: TRBV4-3
j_call: TRBJ2-2
cdr3_length: 14
d_call: NA
clone_size: few

cdr3_nt: TGTGCCAGCAGCGTAGTACAGGTCGGTGAAGTTGAAGCTTTCTTT
cdr3_aa: CASSVVQVGEVEAFF
v_call: TRBV9
j_call: TRBJ1-1
cdr3_length: 15
d_call: NA
clone_size: NA

cdr3_nt: TGTGCCAGCAGCTTAGGCCCAGGGACCGCTGGAAACACCATATATTTT
cdr3_aa: CASSLGPGTAGNTIYF
v_call: TRBV7-2
j_call: TRBJ1-3
cdr3_length: 16
d_call: NA
clone_size: NA

cdr3_nt: TGTGCCAGCAGCAAACTAGAGACTACAAATACGCAGTATTTT
cdr3_aa: CASSKLETTNTQYF
v_call: TRBV7-2
j_call: TRBJ2-3
cdr3_length: 14
d_call: NA
clone_size: many

cdr3_nt: TGTGCCAGCAGCTTAGAGGGGGCTTTGGGGGGCGAGCAGTACTTC
cdr3_aa: CASSLEGALGGEQYF
v_call: TRBV7-9
j_call: TRBJ2-7
cdr3_length: 15
d_call: NA
clone_size: once

cdr3_nt: TGTGCCAGCAGCTTGCTACGCGGGGGGGCCCCCCATGAGCAGTTCTTC
cdr3_aa: CASSLLRGGAPHEQFF
v_call: TRBV11-1
j_call: TRBJ2-1
cdr3_length: 16
d_call: TRBD2
clone_size: many

cdr3_nt: TGTGCCAGCAGTGGTATCAGGGGCAACACTGAAGCTTTCTTT
cdr3_aa: CASSGIRGNTEAFF
v_call: TRBV6-2/TRBV6-3
j_call: TRBJ1-1
cdr3_length: 14
d_call: NA
clone_size: NA

cdr3_nt: TGTGCCAGCAGCCCATACCTCGGTGGGGACTATGGCTACACCTTC
cdr3_aa: CASSPYLGGDYGYTF
v_call: TRBV5-6
j_call: TRBJ1-2
cdr3_length: 15
d_call: NA
clone_size: few

cdr3_nt: TGCAGTGCTAGGACGACAGCCCCTAACTATGGCTACACCTTC
cdr3_aa: CSARTTAPNYGYTF
v_call: TRBV20-1
j_call: TRBJ1-2
cdr3_length: 14
d_call: NA
clone_size: NA

cdr3_nt: TGCGCCAGCAGCTGGACAGGTGGGCCCGGGGAGCTGTTTTTT
cdr3_aa: CASSWTGGPGELFF
v_call: TRBV5-1
j_call: TRBJ2-2
cdr3_length: 14
d_call: TRBD1
clone_size: NA

cdr3_nt: TGTGCCAGCAGCCAAGGTACGTCTGCCAGGGGGCCGCCCGGCTACACCTTC
cdr3_aa: CASSQGTSARGPPGYTF
v_call: TRBV3-1
j_call: TRBJ1-2
cdr3_length: 17
d_call: TRBD1
clone_size: NA

cdr3_nt: TGCGCCAGCAGCTGGGTGCTAGGACAGGGGGCAGGGAATGAGCAGTTCTTC
cdr3_aa: CASSWVLGQGAGNEQFF
v_call: TRBV5-1
j_call: TRBJ2-1
cdr3_length: 17
d_call: TRBD1
clone_size: NA

cdr3_nt: TGTGCCAGCAGCGTAGGCGGGGTTCGGTCTGGGGAAAAACTGTTTTTT
cdr3_aa: CASSVGGVRSGEKLFF
v_call: TRBV9
j_call: TRBJ1-4
cdr3_length: 16
d_call: NA
clone_size: NA

cdr3_nt: TGCGCCAGCAGCTTCGGGACAGTATTCTATAATTCACCCCTCCACTTT
cdr3_aa: CASSFGTVFYNSPLHF
v_call: TRBV5-1
j_call: TRBJ1-6
cdr3_length: 16
d_call: TRBD1
clone_size: few

cdr3_nt: TGCAGTGCTAGAGCCTGGGACAGGGGGCGCGACGAGCAGTACTTC
cdr3_aa: CSARAWDRGRDEQYF
v_call: TRBV20-1
j_call: TRBJ2-7
cdr3_length: 15
d_call: TRBD1
clone_size: few

cdr3_nt: TGTGCCAGCATCCCTCCGGTTGGGGGGATGGGTCAGCCCCAGCATTTT
cdr3_aa: CASIPPVGGMGQPQHF
v_call: TRBV7-9
j_call: TRBJ1-5
cdr3_length: 16
d_call: NA
clone_size: NA

cdr3_nt: TGTGCCAGCAGCCCTTCACTTACCCTTAACTATGGCTACACCTTC
cdr3_aa: CASSPSLTLNYGYTF
v_call: TRBV6-1
j_call: TRBJ1-2
cdr3_length: 15
d_call: NA
clone_size: NA

cdr3_nt: TGTGCCAGCAGTCCCGACAGGGCCTATGGCTACACCTTC
cdr3_aa: CASSPDRAYGYTF
v_call: TRBV27
j_call: TRBJ1-2
cdr3_length: 13
d_call: TRBD1
clone_size: many

cdr3_nt: TGTGCCAGCAGCCAAAGACTAGCGGGGGGCTCTGGGGCCAACGTCCTGACTTTC
cdr3_aa: CASSQRLAGGSGANVLTF
v_call: TRBV4-2
j_call: TRBJ2-6
cdr3_length: 18
d_call: TRBD2
clone_size: few

cdr3_nt: TGTGCCAGCAGTTTATCGTGGGATGCAGGTGAAGCTTTCTTT
cdr3_aa: CASSLSWDAGEAFF
v_call: TRBV27
j_call: TRBJ1-1
cdr3_length: 14
d_call: NA
clone_size: NA

cdr3_nt: TGTGCCAGCAGGGATTCCGGGACAGGGACATTCTACGAGCAGTACTTC
cdr3_aa: CASRDSGTGTFYEQYF
v_call: TRBV6-2/TRBV6-3
j_call: TRBJ2-7
cdr3_length: 16
d_call: TRBD1
clone_size: few

cdr3_nt: TGTGCCAGCAGTTACCTAGGTTTGGGCTCCTACAATGAGCAGTTCTTC
cdr3_aa: CASSYLGLGSYNEQFF
v_call: TRBV6-5
j_call: TRBJ2-1
cdr3_length: 16
d_call: NA
clone_size: few

cdr3_nt: TGTGCCAGCAGTTTAAAGGGGGGAGAGACCCAGTACTTC
cdr3_aa: CASSLKGGETQYF
v_call: TRBV12-3/TRBV12-4
j_call: TRBJ2-5
cdr3_length: 13
d_call: NA
clone_size: NA

cdr3_nt: TGCGCCAGCAGCTTAGACAGCCGTACCCCCTACAATGAGCAGTTCTTC
cdr3_aa: CASSLDSRTPYNEQFF
v_call: TRBV5-1
j_call: TRBJ2-1
cdr3_length: 16
d_call: NA
clone_size: few